Described below is a single T cell receptor (beta chain) sequence and its context. The CDR3 consists of 16 residues. V was clipped by 1 base and J by 1 base; unmatched bases: 7. Per germline, CDR1 LGHDT and CDR2 YNNKEL (reference sequence). These data are taken from a study of blood T cell repertoires in COVID-19. The wider study: Some COVID-19 samples were acute and others convalescent; all came from the United States, Italy and Spain. PBMCs, B-cell-depleted T cells, or T cells provided the cDNA or gDNA that made up the material.

Per the authors' pipeline: Estimated nucleated cell counts came from reference gene primer amplification. Profiling relied on immunoSEQ multiplex PCR, and the TCRdb table lists in-frame clones only, not all of them. The DNA was the basis for D and trimming; V, J and clone size are from that table. The sample consists of about 60,000 clones, 75% to 90% of them appearing once. The receptor comes from a human donor with acute or convalescent COVID-19. The donor label of this sample is uncertain. Sequencing used peripheral blood. The V call is TRBV3-1 (or the pseudogene TRBV3-2), the J call TRBJ2-7; 7 bases fit TRBD2. The CDR3 coding sequence is TGTGCCAGCAGCCAAGGCGTTGCGGGAGCTTCCTACGAGCAGTACTTC. This codes for CASSQGVAGASYEQYF.